This is a list of T cell receptor beta chains from one sample in a study of blood T cells in healthy people across ages. In TCRdb, the 5' RACE reads were re-called with MiXCR into one record per CDR3 protein. The data contain around 1,900,000 distinct CDR3 sequences, roughly two fifths of them singletons. The source material was blood. Receptors were obtained from a human donor in good health. Each CDR3 is given with its conserved first and last residue. A D gene is named only where the DNA matches it firmly. The size entry is marked missing in some rows and otherwise reads once, few, many or a size class.

TRBJ2-5,few,TRBV6-4,.,CASSEVLGGEETQYF,TGTGCCAGCAGTGAAGTTCTGGGGGGTGAAGAGACCCAGTACTTC
TRBJ2-4,.,TRBV2,TRBD2,CASVQGLAGVRIQYF,TGTGCCAGCGTACAAGGGCTAGCGGGGGTACGCATTCAGTACTTC
TRBJ2-5,.,TRBV11-3,TRBD1,CASSLRTGASETQYF,TGTGCCAGCAGCTTACGGACAGGAGCCTCAGAGACCCAGTACTTC
TRBJ2-4,few,TRBV7-9,.,CASSYPGGSGGIQYF,TGTGCCAGCAGCTACCCAGGGGGGAGCGGGGGCATTCAGTACTTC
TRBJ1-1,.,TRBV5-1,.,CASSLSETEAFF,TGCGCCAGCAGCTTATCCGAAACTGAAGCTTTCTTT
TRBJ2-7,many,TRBV6-2/TRBV6-3,TRBD2,CASSRLAGTYEQYF,TGTGCCAGCAGCCGACTAGCGGGAACCTACGAGCAGTACTTC
TRBJ1-2,.,TRBV12-3/TRBV12-4,TRBD1,CASTLGQGIRYTF,TGTGCCAGCACCCTCGGACAGGGGATACGCTACACCTTC
TRBJ2-6,.,TRBV6-5,.,CASAISPSGANVLTF,TGTGCCAGTGCGATTTCCCCCTCTGGGGCCAACGTCCTGACTTTC
TRBJ2-1,many,TRBV4-3,TRBD2,CASSKGLAGGYYNEQFF,TGCGCCAGCAGCAAAGGACTAGCGGGGGGTTATTACAATGAGCAGTTCTTC
TRBJ2-5,.,TRBV4-1,.,CASSQEGAERETQYF,TGCGCCAGCAGCCAGGAGGGAGCGGAAAGAGAGACCCAGTACTTC
TRBJ2-7,few,TRBV27,.,CASRGLPGSSYEQYF,TGTGCCAGCAGGGGACTCCCCGGAAGCTCCTACGAGCAGTACTTC